Sequencing of this T cell receptor (beta chain) was carried out in a study of blood T cells in healthy people across ages (dated by TCRdb to about 2015). Looking at the study overall: In model experiments, template switching captured about one uniquely barcoded TCR beta cDNA molecule for every two T cells. The donors were split into four age groups: young (average around 15 years), middle-aged (roughly 40), aged (roughly 68) and long-lived (roughly 80). Using deep sequencing normalized with unique cDNA molecular identifiers, the study measured how TCR beta repertoire diversity changes with age. To avoid experimental bias, donors of different ages were spread randomly across the sequencing lanes. The study analyzed two additional independent replicas of 1 million unique cDNA reads from the same blood draw for two donors, one aged 18 to 30 and one aged 80 or older. Summary of the overall study and its limitations: Observed TCR beta diversity per million T cells fell roughly linearly with age, and a significant reduction was already apparent by age approximately 40. Compared with the aged group, the long-lived group had more naive CD4+ T cells, fewer expanded clones and increased TCR diversity, suggesting age selection. Observed TCR beta diversity correlated strongly with the percentage of naive T cells measured by flow cytometry. Estimates of total diversity based on one million sequenced T cells were considered lower bounds and underestimates. The CMV infection status of donors was not known, potentially confounding age-related changes in expanded clonotypes. Because profiling used bulk unsorted PBMCs, naive and antigen-experienced compartments could not be compared conclusively.

Systemically healthy Caucasian individuals from Russia, some 36 in total and aged 6 to 90 years, were included as donors. Each donor gave 9.5 to 10 milliliters of peripheral blood, drawn into EDTA-treated Vacutainer tubes. Ficoll-Paque density-gradient centrifugation was used to isolate PBMCs, with at least 6.5 million per sample. Total RNA, at least 6 micrograms per sample, was extracted from PBMCs with Trizol reagent. For every donor, flow cytometry on a PBMC aliquot measured the percentage of naive CD45RAhigh/CD27high T cells. This clonotype showed up just a few times. This receptor's antigen is unknown. No much larger clone is present one base from it, and per-base qualities are unavailable. The method was 5' RACE. The sequencing machine was an Illumina HiSeq 2500. A second roughly 6 to 12 cycle PCR used a sample-barcoded 5' primer and a J-beta primer mix. A template-switch 5' adaptor carrying 12 random nucleotides introduced a unique molecular identifier onto each TCR beta cDNA molecule. Each sample yielded at least 3 million CDR3-containing paired-end reads. First-strand cDNA synthesis was performed from all RNA using the Mint cDNA synthesis kit, with priming by a TRBC-specific oligonucleotide. Following uracil-DNA glycosylase treatment, a first 18-cycle PCR with universal primers M1SS and BC2_uni_R was performed on all cDNA. On the study's bioinformatics: For normalization, 1 million high-quality reads, each with a distinct molecular identifier, were randomly selected from each sample. Reads sharing molecular identifiers were discarded rather than binned into consensus sequences. MiTCR, set to a Q25 quality threshold and the strictest error-elimination algorithm, was used for CDR3 identification, clonotype clustering and error correction. A nonparametric unseen species model using Euler transformation provided a lower-bound estimate of total TCR beta diversity. In-frame beta chains were kept once TCRdb had trimmed the public reads at Q25 with fastp and called clones with MiXCR. Rows merge per CDR3 protein into single entries with the most common DNA and genes. Here the V and J calls rest on TCRdb's processing, not on the authors' analysis. For this sample the table gives 1,500,000 or so distinct CDR3 sequences, of which about 45% were detected only once. The ten largest clones take up more than 4% of the sample.

Sequencing used blood. This receptor was identified in a young woman in good health.

The CDR3 sequence is CATSNDRPYGYTF. The DNA sequence is as follows: TGTGCCACCAGCAATGACAGGCCCTATGGCTACACCTTC. The V and J segments used are TRBV15 and TRBJ1-2; the D gene is possibly TRBD1, with 6 bases matching. The CDR3, cysteine through phenylalanine, is 13 amino acids long. Only the CDR3 portion is preserved as DNA: 39 bases, with reading frame beginning at the first base. According to the germline V gene (reference sequence), CDR1 reads LNHNV and CDR2 reads YYDKDF. V is cut by 4 bases and J by 4 bases, and the space between the germline ends is 10 bases. The reference TRBV15 and TRBJ1-2 proteins fill in what lies around the CDR3, so the full variable domain reads DAMVIQNPRYQVTQFGKPVTLSCSQTLNHNVMYWYQQKSSQAPKLLFHYYDKDFNNEADTPDNFQSRRPNTSFCFLDIRSPGLGDTAMYLCATSNDRPYGYTFGSGTRLTVV.